This T cell receptor beta chain appears in the sequencing data of a study of T cell responses to AZD1222 COVID-19 vaccine. Study-wide results and limits: Receipt of two AZD1222 doses was followed by a rise in Spike-specific TCR breadth and depth. Baseline seropositivity characterized only a handful of AZD1222 recipients. In all cases, repertoires were sampled only after the peak T cell response.

Germline V gene sequence: CDR1 MRHNA, CDR2 SNTAGT. CDR3 size: 19 residues. The junction had 15 bases not matched to a gene; V was cut back by 3 bases and J by 2 bases. This table comes from immunoSEQ multiplex PCR, and its TCRdb copy is limited to in-frame clones, with some not included. The data show about 120,000 clones, about 90% seen once. This clone was counted between two and nine times. Its cognate antigen is unknown. V and J are TRBV6-4 and TRBJ2-7; 11 bases match TRBD2. This receptor was identified in an adult in good health. This specimen was peripheral blood, taken on day 0 of AZD1222 vaccination. The CDR3 reads CASSDVRVGGLAVPYEQYF. The CDR3 DNA reads as TGTGCCAGCAGTGATGTTCGGGTAGGGGGACTAGCGGTTCCCTACGAGCAGTACTTC.